This T cell receptor (beta chain) was obtained from a study of neurological immune-mediated disorders. Regarding the study as a whole: Across subjects, no CDR3 amino acid sequence appeared in expanded clones of more than one subject, a finding that suggested private repertoires in all groups.

Every sequencing run returned over 190 million TCR-beta sequences, which were derived from 15-18 subjects. Using its own MiXCR run on the 5' RACE reads, TCRdb lists one record per CDR3 protein. The table records fewer than 45,000 distinct CDR3 sequences, about 2.5% of them present only once. This clonotype occurred many times. Its antigen is unknown. Trimming at V came to 3 bases and at J to 4 bases, leaving 8 bases not matched to a gene. This CDR3 has 15 residues. Germline CDR1 is SGHKS and CDR2 is YYEKEE (reference sequence). The clonotype originates from a man aged 25-40 years with multiple sclerosis. Material: PBMCs. The V gene is TRBV5-5, the J gene TRBJ2-7; TRBD1 agrees at 9 bases. The CDR3 region has the DNA TGTGCCAGCAGCTGGACAGGGGTGGGATCTTACGAGCAGTACTTC. It specifies CASSWTGVGSYEQYF.